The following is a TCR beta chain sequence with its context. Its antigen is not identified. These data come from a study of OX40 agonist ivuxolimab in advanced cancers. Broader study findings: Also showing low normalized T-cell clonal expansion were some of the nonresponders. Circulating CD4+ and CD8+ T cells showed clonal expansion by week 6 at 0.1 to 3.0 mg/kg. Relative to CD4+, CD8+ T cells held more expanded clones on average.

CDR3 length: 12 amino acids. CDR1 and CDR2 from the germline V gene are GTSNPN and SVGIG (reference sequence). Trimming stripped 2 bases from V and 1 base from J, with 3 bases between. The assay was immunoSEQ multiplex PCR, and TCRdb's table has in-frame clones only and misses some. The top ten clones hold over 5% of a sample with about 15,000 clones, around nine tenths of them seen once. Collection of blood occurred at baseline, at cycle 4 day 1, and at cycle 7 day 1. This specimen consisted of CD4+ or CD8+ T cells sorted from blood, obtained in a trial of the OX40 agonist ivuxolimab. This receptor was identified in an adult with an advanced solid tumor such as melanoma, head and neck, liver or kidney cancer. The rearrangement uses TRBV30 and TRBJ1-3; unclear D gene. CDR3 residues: CAWSRSGNTIYF. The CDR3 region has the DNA TGTGCCTGGAGTCGATCTGGAAACACCATATATTTT.